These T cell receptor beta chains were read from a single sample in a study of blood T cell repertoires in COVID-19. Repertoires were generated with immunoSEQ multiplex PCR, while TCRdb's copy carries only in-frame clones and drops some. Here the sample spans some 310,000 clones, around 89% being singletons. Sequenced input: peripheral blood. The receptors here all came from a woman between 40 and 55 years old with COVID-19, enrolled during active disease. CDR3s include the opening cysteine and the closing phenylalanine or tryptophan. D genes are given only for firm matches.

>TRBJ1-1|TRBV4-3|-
CASSQDRDTEAFF
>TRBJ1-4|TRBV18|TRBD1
CASSPIRGPEKLFF
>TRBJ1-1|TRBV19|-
CASSSRGENTEAFF
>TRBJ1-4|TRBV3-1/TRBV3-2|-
CASRLAKNLNEKLFF
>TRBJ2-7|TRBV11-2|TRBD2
CASSQLSGISPYEQYF
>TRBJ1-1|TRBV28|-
CASSLPDRANTEAFF
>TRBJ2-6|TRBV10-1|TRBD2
CASLGSGSLSGANVLTF
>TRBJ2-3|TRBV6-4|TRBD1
CASSDGTASTDTQYF
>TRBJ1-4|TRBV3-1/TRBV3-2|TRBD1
CASSRGQAATNEKLFF
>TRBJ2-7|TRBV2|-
CASSRTVPYF
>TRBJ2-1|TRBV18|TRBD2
CASSISGGYNEQFF
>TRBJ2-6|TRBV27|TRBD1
CASRWTGPSGANVLTF
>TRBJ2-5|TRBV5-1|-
CASSLAGIDQETQYF
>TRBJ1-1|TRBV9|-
CASNNFDTRTEAFF
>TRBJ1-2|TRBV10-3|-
CAISEQEPYGYTF
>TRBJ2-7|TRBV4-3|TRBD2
CASSQERGPYEQYF
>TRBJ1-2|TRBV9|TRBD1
CASSVVPAGQINYGYTF
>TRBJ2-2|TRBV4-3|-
CASSQETGDSANTGELFF
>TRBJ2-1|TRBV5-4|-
CASSRESAYNEQFF
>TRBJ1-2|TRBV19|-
CASSIGPGGYTF